The T cell receptor beta chain under discussion was sequenced for a study of radiotherapy plus CTLA-4 blockade in lung cancer. As for the study in general: Roughly 17% of enrolled patients responded objectively, and more than 25% had disease control. Study conclusions and caveats: Radiotherapy with ipilimumab was followed by blood expansion of tumor-derived clones. How blood T cell clones changed early, along with interferon-beta, reportedly forecast response best.

Profiling relied on immunoSEQ multiplex PCR, and the TCRdb table lists in-frame clones only, not all of them. Of around 78,000 clones detected, around 78% appear once; the ten largest clones hold approximately 3.9%. Regarding this clone: Its antigen is unknown.

Ipilimumab CTLA-4 blockade and focal radiation were given to patients with chemo-refractory metastatic non-small-cell lung cancer. The CDR3 covers 16 residues. The germline V and J ends were trimmed by 0 bases and 8 bases, with 20 bases remaining between them. The germline gives CDR1 SGHRS, CDR2 YFSETQ. The sequences come from peripheral blood, collected from a patient treated with radiotherapy plus ipilimumab. The sequence derives from a human donor with non-small cell lung cancer who had a partial response to radiotherapy plus ipilimumab. Some clones in this sample may be carry-over from other donors' samples. This chain connects TRBV5-1 to TRBJ1-2; tentative D call: TRBD1 (5 bases). CDR3 nucleotide sequence: TGCGCCAGCAGCTTGGAGGCAGGGCGAGGCGCACTGGGCTACACCTTC. Amino acid sequence: CASSLEAGRGALGYTF. Complete variable domain (other parts from reference TRBV5-1 and TRBJ1-2): KAGVTQTPRYLIKTRGQQVTLSCSPISGHRSVSWYQQTPGQGLQFLFEYFSETQRNKGNFPGRFSGRQFSNSRSEMNVSTLELGDSALYLCASSLEAGRGALGYTFGSGTRLTVV.